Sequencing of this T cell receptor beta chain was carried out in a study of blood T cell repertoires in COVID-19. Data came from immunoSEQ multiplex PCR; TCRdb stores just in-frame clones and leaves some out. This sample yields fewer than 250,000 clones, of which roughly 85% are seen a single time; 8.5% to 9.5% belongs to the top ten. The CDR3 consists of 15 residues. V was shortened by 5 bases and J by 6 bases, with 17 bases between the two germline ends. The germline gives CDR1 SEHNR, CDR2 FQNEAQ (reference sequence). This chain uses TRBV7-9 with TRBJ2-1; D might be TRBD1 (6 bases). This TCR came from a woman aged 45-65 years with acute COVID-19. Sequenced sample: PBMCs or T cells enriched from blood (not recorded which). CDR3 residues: CASSIQAPRGNEQFF. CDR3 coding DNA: TGTGCCAGCAGCATACAGGCCCCCAGGGGCAATGAGCAGTTCTTC.